Listed below are T cell receptor beta chains from one sample, sequenced in a study of beta chain features in type 1 diabetes. Some clones are missing from TCRdb's copy, which holds only in-frame ones; the method was immunoSEQ multiplex PCR. The repertoire holds around 250,000 clones, about 30% seen once, with more than 3% in the top ten. The sequenced material came from central memory CD4+ T cells from blood. The origin of the receptors is a man younger than 45 in good health. The CDR3 runs from the conserved cysteine through the conserved F or W. The D gene is left open where the match is weak. Only some rows state a clone size, as once, few, many or a class for expanded clones.

cdr3_length	v_call	d_call	j_call	clone_size	cdr3_nt	cdr3_aa
16	TRBV13	TRBD1	TRBJ2-2	once	TGTGCCAGCAGCTCCAGGACAGGGGGCGGCACCGGGGAGCTGTTTTTT	CASSSRTGGGTGELFF
13	TRBV30	-	TRBJ2-7	few	TGTGCCTACAGAATCGACAGAGGCTACGAGCAGTACTTC	CAYRIDRGYEQYF
15	TRBV30	TRBD2	TRBJ2-3	-	TGTGCCTGGAGTGGCACTAGCGGCCGCACAGATACGCAGTATTTT	CAWSGTSGRTDTQYF
15	TRBV18	-	TRBJ2-7	many	TGTGCCAGCTCACCTGGCGCGGGCGAGGGGTACGAGCAGTACTTC	CASSPGAGEGYEQYF
15	TRBV30	TRBD2	TRBJ2-3	few	TGTGCCTGGAGTGTAGATAGCGGGAGCACAGATACGCAGTATTTT	CAWSVDSGSTDTQYF
16	TRBV4-3	-	TRBJ2-1	-	TGCGCCAGCAGCCAAGATGCAGGACTTTCGGCCAATGAGCAGTTCTTC	CASSQDAGLSANEQFF
14	TRBV28	-	TRBJ2-5	-	TGTGCCAGCAGCACGGGCGGCTCAAAAGAGACCCAGTACTTC	CASSTGGSKETQYF
13	TRBV29-1	-	TRBJ2-7	few	TGCAGCGTTGGTAGACAGCACTCCTACGAGCAGTACTTC	CSVGRQHSYEQYF
15	TRBV5-1	TRBD1	TRBJ2-7	-	TGCGCCAGCAGCTTGGGCGGGACAGGTAGCTACGAGCAGTACTTC	CASSLGGTGSYEQYF
14	TRBV9	TRBD1	TRBJ1-2	-	TGTGCCAGCAGCGTCGACAGGGACGAATATGGCTACACCTTC	CASSVDRDEYGYTF
13	TRBV4-3	-	TRBJ1-1	many	TGCGCCAGCAGCCAAGAAACGAACACTGAAGCTTTCTTT	CASSQETNTEAFF
14	TRBV5-6	TRBD1	TRBJ2-1	few	TGTGCCAGCAGCCAGGGACAGGGCTGGGGCGAGCAGTTCTTC	CASSQGQGWGEQFF
13	TRBV10-3	TRBD1	TRBJ2-5	few	TGTGCCATCCGAGGACAGGGCTTAGAGACCCAGTACTTC	CAIRGQGLETQYF